This TCR beta chain emerged from a study of cytomegalovirus exposure and HLA in healthy donors. Study overall: Earlier results showed 90 million to 120 million unique TCR beta sequences derived from approximately 170 million T cells. Around 77% of 398 genotyped donors fell in the Caucasian-associated ancestry cluster. Study-level points and caveats: Later analysis showed TCR association rates varying by HLA locus, highest for DRB1 and lowest for HLA-C. When analyzed later, a missense DCLRE1C variant was found to be linked to TCR beta V- and J-gene trimming.

With 60 Vbeta and 13 Jbeta primers, the PCR was carried out. Clones were read by immunoSEQ multiplex PCR, and TCRdb kept only the in-frame ones, dropping some. This table has approximately 190,000 clones, more than 75% appearing once. This CDR3 spans 11 amino acids. Notes on this clone: Its cognate antigen is unknown.

J is TRBJ2-1 and V is TRBV21-1; the table's D call of TRBD1 was not tested on the DNA. TRBV21-1 is given as a pseudogene. The origin of this receptor is a man between 25 and 39 years old in good health and CMV-seronegative. The specimen sequenced was PBMCs. The CDR3 protein is CASSQWGYGVF. CDR3 DNA: TGTGCCAGCAGCCAGTGGGGCTACGGCGTCTTC.